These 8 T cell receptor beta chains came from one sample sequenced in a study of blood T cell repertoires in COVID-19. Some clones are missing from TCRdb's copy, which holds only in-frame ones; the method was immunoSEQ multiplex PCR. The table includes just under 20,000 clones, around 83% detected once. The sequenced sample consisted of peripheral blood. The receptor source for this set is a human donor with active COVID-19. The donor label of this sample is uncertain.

The CDR3 spells CAITDTGELFF. The DNA for the CDR3 is TGTGCCATCACCGACACCGGGGAGCTGTTTTTT. This sequence joins TRBV10-3 and TRBJ2-2; D ambiguous. CDR3 length: 11 amino acids. V gave up 7 bases and J gave up 3 bases, with 3 bases separating them. Germline V gene data show CDR1 as ENHRY and CDR2 as SYGVKD.

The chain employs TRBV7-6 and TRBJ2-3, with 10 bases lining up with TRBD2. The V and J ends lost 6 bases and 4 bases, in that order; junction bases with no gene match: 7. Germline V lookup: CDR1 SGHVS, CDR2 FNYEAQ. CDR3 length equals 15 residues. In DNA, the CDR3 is TGTGCCAGCAGTCCCAGCGGGGGGGCTTCAGATACGCAGTATTTT. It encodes CASSPSGGASDTQYF.

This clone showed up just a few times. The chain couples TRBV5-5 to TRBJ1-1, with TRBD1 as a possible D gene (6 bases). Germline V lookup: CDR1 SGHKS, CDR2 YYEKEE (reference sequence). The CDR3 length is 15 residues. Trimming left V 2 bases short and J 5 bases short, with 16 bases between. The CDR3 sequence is CASSFKLGGLTEAFF. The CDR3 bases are TGTGCCAGCAGCTTTAAGTTAGGGGGTCTAACTGAAGCTTTCTTT.

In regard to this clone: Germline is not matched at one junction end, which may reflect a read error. The CDR3: CASSQDRVGTKLF. The CDR3 region has the DNA TGCGCCAGCAGCCAAGATCGGGTTGGGACTAAACTCTTC. V usage is TRBV4-1 and J usage is TRBJ1-2, with D perhaps TRBD1 (5 bases). The germline CDR1 and CDR2 sequences are MGHRA and YSYEKL. The CDR3 extends over 13 amino acids.

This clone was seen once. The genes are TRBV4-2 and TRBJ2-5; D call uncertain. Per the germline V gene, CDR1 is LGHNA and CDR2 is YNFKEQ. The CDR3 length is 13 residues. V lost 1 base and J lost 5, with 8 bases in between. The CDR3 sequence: CASSQGFQETQYF. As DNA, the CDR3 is TGTGCCAGCAGCCAAGGTTTTCAGGAGACCCAGTACTTC.

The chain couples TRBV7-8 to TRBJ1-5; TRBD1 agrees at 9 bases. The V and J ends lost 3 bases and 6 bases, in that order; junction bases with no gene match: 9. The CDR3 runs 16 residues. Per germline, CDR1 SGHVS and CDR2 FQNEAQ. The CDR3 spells CASSLGRTGAAQPQHF. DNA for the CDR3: TGTGCCAGCAGCTTGGGTCGGACAGGGGCGGCTCAGCCCCAGCATTTT.

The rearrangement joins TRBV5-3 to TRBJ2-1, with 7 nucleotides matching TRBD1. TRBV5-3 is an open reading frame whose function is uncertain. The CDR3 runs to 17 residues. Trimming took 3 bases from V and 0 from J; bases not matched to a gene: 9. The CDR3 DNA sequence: TGTGCCAGAAGCTCGATATTCCGGGACAGCTCCTACAATGAGCAGTTCTTC. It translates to CARSSIFRDSSYNEQFF.

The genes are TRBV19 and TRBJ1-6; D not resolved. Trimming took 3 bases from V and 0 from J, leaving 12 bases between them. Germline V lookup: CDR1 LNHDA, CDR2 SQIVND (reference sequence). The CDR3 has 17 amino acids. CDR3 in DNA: TGTGCCAGTAGTATTTCCTCCGGGGACTCCTATAATTCACCCCTCCACTTT. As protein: CASSISSGDSYNSPLHF.